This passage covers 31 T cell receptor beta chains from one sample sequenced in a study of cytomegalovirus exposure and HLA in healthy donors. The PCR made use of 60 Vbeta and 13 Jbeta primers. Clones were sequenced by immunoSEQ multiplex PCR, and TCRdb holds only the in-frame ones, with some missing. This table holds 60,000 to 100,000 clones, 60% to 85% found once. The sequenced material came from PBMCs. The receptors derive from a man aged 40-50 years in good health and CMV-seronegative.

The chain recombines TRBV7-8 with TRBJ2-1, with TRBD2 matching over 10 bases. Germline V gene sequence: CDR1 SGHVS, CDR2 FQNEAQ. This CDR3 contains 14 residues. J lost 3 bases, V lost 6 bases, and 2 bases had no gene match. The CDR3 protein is CASRAGGNYNEQFF. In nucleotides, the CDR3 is TGTGCCAGCAGAGCGGGAGGGAACTACAATGAGCAGTTCTTC.

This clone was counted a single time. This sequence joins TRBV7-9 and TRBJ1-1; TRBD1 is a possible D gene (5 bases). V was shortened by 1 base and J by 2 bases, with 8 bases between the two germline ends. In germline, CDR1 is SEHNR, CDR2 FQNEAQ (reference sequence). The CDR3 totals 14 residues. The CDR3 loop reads CASSLVQGNTEAFF. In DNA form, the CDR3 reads TGTGCCAGCAGCTTAGTCCAGGGCAACACTGAAGCTTTCTTT.

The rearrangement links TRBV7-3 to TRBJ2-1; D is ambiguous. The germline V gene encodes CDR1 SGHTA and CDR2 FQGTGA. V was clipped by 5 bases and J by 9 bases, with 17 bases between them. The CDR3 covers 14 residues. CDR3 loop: CASSLDSMRSEQFF. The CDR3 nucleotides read TGTGCCAGCAGCCTAGATTCAATGCGGAGTGAGCAGTTCTTC.

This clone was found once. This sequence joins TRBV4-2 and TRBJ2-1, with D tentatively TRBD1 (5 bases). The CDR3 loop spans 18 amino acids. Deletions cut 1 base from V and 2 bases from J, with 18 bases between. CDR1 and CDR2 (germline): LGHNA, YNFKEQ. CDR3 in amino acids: CASSQVGSGREPYNEQFF. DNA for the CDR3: TGTGCCAGCAGCCAAGTTGGTTCAGGCAGGGAACCCTACAATGAGCAGTTCTTC.

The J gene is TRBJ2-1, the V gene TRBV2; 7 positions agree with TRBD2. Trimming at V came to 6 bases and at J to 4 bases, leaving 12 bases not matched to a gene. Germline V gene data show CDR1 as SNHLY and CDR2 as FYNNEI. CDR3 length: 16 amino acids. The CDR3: CASSPGGLNWYNEQFF. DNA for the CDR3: TGTGCCAGCAGCCCCGGGGGACTAAATTGGTACAATGAGCAGTTCTTC. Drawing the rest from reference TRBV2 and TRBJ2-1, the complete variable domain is EPEVTQTPSHQVTQMGQEVILRCVPISNHLYFYWYRQILGQKVEFLVSFYNNEISEKSEIFDDQFSVERPDGSNFTLKIRSTKLEDSAMYFCASSPGGLNWYNEQFFGPGTRLTVL.

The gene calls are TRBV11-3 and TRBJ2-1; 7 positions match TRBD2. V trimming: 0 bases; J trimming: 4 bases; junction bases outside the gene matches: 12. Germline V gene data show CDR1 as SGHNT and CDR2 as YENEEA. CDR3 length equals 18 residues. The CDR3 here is CASSLDQGGSSGYNEQFF. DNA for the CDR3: TGTGCCAGCAGCTTAGATCAAGGTGGATCTAGCGGTTACAATGAGCAGTTCTTC.

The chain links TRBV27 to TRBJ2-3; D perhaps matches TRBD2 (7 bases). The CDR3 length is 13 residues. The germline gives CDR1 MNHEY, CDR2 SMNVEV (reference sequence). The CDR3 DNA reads TGTGCTACTCGAGGGGGGGGCACAGATACGCAGTATTTT. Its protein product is CATRGGGTDTQYF.

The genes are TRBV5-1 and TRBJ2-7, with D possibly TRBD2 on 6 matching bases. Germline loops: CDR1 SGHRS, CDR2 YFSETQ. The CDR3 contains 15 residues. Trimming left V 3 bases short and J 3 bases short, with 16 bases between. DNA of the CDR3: TGCGCCAGCAGCTCTACAACGGGAGCTTACTACGAGCAGTACTTC. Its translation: CASSSTTGAYYEQYF.

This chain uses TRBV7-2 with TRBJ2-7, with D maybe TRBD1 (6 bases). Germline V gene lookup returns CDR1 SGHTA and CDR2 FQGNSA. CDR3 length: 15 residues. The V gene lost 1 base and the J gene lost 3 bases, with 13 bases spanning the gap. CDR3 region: CASSLGRRGVYEQYF. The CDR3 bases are TGTGCCAGCAGCTTAGGACGCAGGGGAGTCTACGAGCAGTACTTC. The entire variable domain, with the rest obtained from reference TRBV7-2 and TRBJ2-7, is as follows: GAGVSQSPSNKVTEKGKDVELRCDPISGHTALYWYRQSLGQGLEFLIYFQGNSAPDKSGLPSDRFSAERTGGSVSTLTIQRTQQEDSAVYLCASSLGRRGVYEQYFGPGTRLTVT.

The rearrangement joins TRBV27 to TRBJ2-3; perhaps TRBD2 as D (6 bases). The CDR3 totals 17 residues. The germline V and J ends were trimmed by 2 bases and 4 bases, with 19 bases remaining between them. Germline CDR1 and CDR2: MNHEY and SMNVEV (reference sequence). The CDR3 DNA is TGTGCCAGCAGTTTAGCCCCTGGAGCGGGTGTACCAGATACGCAGTATTTT. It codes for CASSLAPGAGVPDTQYF.

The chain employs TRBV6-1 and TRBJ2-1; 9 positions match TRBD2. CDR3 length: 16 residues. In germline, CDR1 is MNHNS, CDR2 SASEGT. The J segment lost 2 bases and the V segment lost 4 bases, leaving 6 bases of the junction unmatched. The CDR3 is CASSAGGRGTYNEQFF. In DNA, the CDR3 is TGTGCCAGCAGTGCTGGCGGGAGGGGTACCTACAATGAGCAGTTCTTC.

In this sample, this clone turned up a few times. The CDR3 bases are TGCGCCAGCACCCAAACCTCCGGACTAGCGGGTAACAATGAGCAGTTCTTC. Translated: CASTQTSGLAGNNEQFF. This rearrangement joins TRBV5-1 to TRBJ2-1; 11 bases fit TRBD2. Germline CDR1 SGHRS, CDR2 YFSETQ. V gave up 6 bases and J gave up 5 bases; unmatched junction bases: 13. This CDR3 is built from 17 residues.

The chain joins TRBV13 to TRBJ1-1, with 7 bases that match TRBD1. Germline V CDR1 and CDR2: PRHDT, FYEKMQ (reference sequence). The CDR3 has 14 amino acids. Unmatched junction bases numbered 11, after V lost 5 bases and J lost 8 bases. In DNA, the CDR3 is TGTGCCAGCAGCCCACGGACAGGCACTTCAGAAGCTTTCTTT. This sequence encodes CASSPRTGTSEAFF.

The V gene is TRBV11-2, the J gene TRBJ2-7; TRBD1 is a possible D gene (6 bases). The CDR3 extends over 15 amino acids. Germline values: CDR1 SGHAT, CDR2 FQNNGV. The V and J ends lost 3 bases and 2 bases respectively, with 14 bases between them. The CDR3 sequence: CASSFWGQLTYEQYF. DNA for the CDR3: TGTGCCAGCAGCTTTTGGGGGCAACTTACCTACGAGCAGTACTTC.

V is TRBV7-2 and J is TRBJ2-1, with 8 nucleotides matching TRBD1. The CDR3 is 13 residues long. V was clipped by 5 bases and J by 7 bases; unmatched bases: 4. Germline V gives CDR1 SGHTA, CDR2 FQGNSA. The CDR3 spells CASSLRQGNEQFF. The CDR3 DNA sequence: TGTGCCAGCAGCCTCCGACAGGGGAATGAGCAGTTCTTC.

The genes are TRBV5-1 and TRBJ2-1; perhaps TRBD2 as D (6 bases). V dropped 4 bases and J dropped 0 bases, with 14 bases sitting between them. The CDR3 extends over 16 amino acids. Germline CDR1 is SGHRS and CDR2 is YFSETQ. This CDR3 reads CASSGGLTSSYNEQFF. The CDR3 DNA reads TGCGCCAGCAGCGGGGGACTCACATCCTCCTACAATGAGCAGTTCTTC.

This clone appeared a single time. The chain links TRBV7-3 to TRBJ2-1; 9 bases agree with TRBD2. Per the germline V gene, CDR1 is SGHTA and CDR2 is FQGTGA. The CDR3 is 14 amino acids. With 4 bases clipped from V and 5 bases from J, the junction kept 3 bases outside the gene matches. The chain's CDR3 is CASSSSSGDNEQFF. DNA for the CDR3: TGTGCCAGCAGCTCGTCTAGCGGGGACAATGAGCAGTTCTTC.

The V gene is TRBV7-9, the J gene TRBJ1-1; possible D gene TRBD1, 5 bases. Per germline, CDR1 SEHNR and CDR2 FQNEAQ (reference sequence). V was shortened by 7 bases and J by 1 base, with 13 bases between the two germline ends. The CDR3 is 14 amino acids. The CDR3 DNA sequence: TGTGCCAGCACCCCAGGGAGGAGGAACACTGAAGCTTTCTTT. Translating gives CASTPGRRNTEAFF.

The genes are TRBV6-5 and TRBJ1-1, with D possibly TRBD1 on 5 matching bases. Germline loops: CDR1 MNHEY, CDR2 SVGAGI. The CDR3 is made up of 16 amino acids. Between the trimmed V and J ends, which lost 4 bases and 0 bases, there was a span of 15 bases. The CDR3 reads CASSSGWEGMNTEAFF. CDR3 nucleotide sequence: TGTGCCAGCAGTTCCGGGTGGGAGGGGATGAACACTGAAGCTTTCTTT.

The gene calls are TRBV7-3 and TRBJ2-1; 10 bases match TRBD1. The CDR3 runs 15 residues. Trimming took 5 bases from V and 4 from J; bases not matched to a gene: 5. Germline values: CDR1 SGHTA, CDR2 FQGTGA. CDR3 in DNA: TGTGCCAGCAGCCTCGGACAGGGGGGTTACAATGAGCAGTTCTTC. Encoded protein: CASSLGQGGYNEQFF.

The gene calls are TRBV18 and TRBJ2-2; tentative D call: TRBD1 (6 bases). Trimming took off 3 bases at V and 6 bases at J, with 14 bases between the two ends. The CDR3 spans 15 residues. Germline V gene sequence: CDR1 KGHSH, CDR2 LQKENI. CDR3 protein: CASSPPQGSAGELFF. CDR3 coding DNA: TGTGCCAGCTCACCCCCTCAGGGGAGCGCCGGGGAGCTGTTTTTT.

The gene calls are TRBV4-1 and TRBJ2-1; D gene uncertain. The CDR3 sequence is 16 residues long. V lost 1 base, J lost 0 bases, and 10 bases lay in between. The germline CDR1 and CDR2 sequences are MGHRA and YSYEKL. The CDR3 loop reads CASSQGSGLSYNEQFF. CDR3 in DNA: TGCGCCAGCAGCCAAGGTTCAGGCCTCTCCTACAATGAGCAGTTCTTC.

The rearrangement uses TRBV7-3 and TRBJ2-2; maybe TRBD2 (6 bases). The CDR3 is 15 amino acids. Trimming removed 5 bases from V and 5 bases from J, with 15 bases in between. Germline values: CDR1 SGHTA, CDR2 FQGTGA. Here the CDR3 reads CASSLAGGKTGELFF. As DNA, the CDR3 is TGTGCCAGCAGCCTGGCTGGGGGGAAAACCGGGGAGCTGTTTTTT.

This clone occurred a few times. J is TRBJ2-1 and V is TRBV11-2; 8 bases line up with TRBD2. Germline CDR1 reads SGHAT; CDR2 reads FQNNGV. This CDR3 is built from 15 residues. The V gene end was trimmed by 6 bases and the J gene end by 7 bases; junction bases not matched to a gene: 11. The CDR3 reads CASSLGVAGFNEQFF. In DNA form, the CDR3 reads TGTGCCAGCAGTCTTGGGGTAGCGGGATTTAATGAGCAGTTCTTC.

In nucleotides, the CDR3 is TGTGCCAGCACGGAGGACAGGGGAACGCACGAGCAGTACTTC. Its translation is CASTEDRGTHEQYF. The V and J genes are TRBV2 and TRBJ2-7; 9 bases match TRBD1. Trimming at V came to 7 bases and at J to 5 bases, leaving 9 bases not matched to a gene. CDR3 length equals 14 residues. Germline V gene data show CDR1 as SNHLY and CDR2 as FYNNEI.

The CDR3 sequence: CASKWLRGGLNTEAFF. The CDR3, as DNA: TGTGCCAGTAAATGGCTTCGAGGGGGACTGAACACTGAAGCTTTCTTT. The rearrangement uses TRBV19 and TRBJ1-1; D is possibly TRBD1 (6 bases). Germline loops: CDR1 LNHDA, CDR2 SQIVND (reference sequence). The CDR3 runs 16 residues. V was cut by 7 bases and J by 0 bases, with 18 bases left in between.

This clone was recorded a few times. CDR3: CASSLGGSTEAFF. Written as DNA, the CDR3 is TGTGCCAGCAGCTTAGGAGGTTCCACTGAAGCTTTCTTT. The chain combines TRBV7-9 with TRBJ1-1; D is unclear. The CDR3 loop spans 13 amino acids. CDR1 and CDR2 (germline): SEHNR, FQNEAQ (reference sequence). Trimming took off 1 base at V and 4 bases at J, with 7 bases between the two ends.

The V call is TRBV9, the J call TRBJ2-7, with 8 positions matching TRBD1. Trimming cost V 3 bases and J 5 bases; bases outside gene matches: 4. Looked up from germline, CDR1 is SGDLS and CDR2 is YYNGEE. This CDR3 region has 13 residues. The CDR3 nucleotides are TGTGCCAGCAGCGCCGACAGGGGCGACGAGCAGTACTTC. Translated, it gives CASSADRGDEQYF.

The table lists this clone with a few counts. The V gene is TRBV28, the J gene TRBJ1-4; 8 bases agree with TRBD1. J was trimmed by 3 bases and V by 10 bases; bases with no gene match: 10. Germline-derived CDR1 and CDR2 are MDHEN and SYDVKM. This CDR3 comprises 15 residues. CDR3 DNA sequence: TGTGCCACCAGAGCAGGGGGCAGTGCTAATGAAAAACTGTTTTTT. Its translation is CATRAGGSANEKLFF.

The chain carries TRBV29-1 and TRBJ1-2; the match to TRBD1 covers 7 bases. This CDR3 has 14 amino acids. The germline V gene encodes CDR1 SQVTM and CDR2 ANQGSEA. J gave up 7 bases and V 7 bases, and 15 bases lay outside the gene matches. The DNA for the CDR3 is TGCAGCGCCCCATGGGGGACAGCGATGGGTGGCTACACCTTC. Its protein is CSAPWGTAMGGYTF.

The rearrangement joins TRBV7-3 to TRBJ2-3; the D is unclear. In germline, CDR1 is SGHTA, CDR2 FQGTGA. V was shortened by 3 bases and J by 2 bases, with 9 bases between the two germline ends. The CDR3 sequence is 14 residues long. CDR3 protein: CASSFGRNTDTQYF. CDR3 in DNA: TGTGCCAGCAGCTTTGGTAGAAACACAGATACGCAGTATTTT.